Below, 25 T cell receptor beta chains from the same sample are listed, as sequenced in a study of human T cells and chemical hapten exposure. TCRdb re-derived calls from the RACE reads in MiXCR, one entry per CDR3 protein. Among approximately 400,000 distinct CDR3 sequences listed, around 5% were seen once. The time point is: patch test 1, 2 weeks after DPC sensitization. As for treatment: therapeutic diphenylcyclopropenone sensitization with weekly scalp DPC. Source: whole blood, taken in connection with sensitization to the hapten diphenylcyclopropenone (DPC). The source is a woman in her fifties or sixties with alopecia areata. Some clones in this sample may be carry-over from other donors' samples.

This clonotype was seen a few times. The CDR3 DNA is TGTGCCAGCAGCCCCCGGGACAGGGAGTTGGGCAATGAGCAGTTCTTC. Its translation is CASSPRDRELGNEQFF. The chain recombines TRBV3-1 with TRBJ2-1; 9 positions match TRBD1. Germline CDR1 and CDR2: LGHDT and YNNKEL (reference sequence). V was pared by 4 bases and J by 6 bases, with 10 bases of the junction left unmatched. CDR3 length: 16 residues.

This clonotype was picked up many times. CDR3 region: CASSVMGGSTDTQYF. In DNA, the CDR3 is TGTGCCAGCAGCGTAATGGGCGGTAGCACAGATACGCAGTATTTT. The chain recombines TRBV9 with TRBJ2-3, with D unclear. CDR1 SGDLS and CDR2 YYNGEE come from the germline V gene. Trimming cost V 1 base and J 0 bases, with 9 bases left between them. This CDR3 has 15 amino acids.

Ten or more counts support this clonotype. This chain uses TRBV5-1 with TRBJ1-5; tentatively, D is TRBD1 (5 bases). The ends were cut back, 4 bases at V and 6 bases at J, with 23 bases in the middle. The CDR3 consists of 17 residues. CDR1 is SGHRS, CDR2 YFSETQ, per germline. CDR3 bases: TGCGCCAGCAGCCCCGGGGCTACGTGGCCCGTAGGTCAGCCCCAGCATTTT. It encodes CASSPGATWPVGQPQHF.

This clonotype was detected a few times. The J gene is TRBJ1-5, the V gene TRBV9; D not certain. CDR1 is SGDLS, CDR2 YYNGEE, per germline. Trimming took 0 bases from V and 0 from J, leaving 7 bases between them. This CDR3 contains 15 residues. CDR3 protein: CASSVGANSNQPQHF. The CDR3 DNA reads TGTGCCAGCAGCGTAGGGGCCAATAGCAATCAGCCCCAGCATTTT.

The chain uses TRBV7-7 and TRBJ2-5, with D possibly TRBD1 on 5 matching bases. The CDR3 consists of 13 residues. The germline V and J ends were trimmed by 1 base and 7 bases, with 10 bases remaining between them. Looked up from germline, CDR1 is SSHAT and CDR2 is FNYEAQ (reference sequence). The CDR3 coding sequence is TGTGCCAGCAGCTTAGAACTAAGGGGGACCCAGTACTTC. Its translation is CASSLELRGTQYF.

The chain employs TRBV5-6 and TRBJ2-7; 7 nucleotides line up with TRBD2. The V and J ends lost 0 bases and 5 bases, in that order; junction bases with no gene match: 5. CDR3 size: 14 residues. Germline-derived CDR1 and CDR2 are SGHDT and YYEEEE. The CDR3 nucleotides are TGTGCCAGCAGCTTGGTGGGACTAAACAACGAGCAGTACTTC. This translates into CASSLVGLNNEQYF.

A remark on this clonotype: A much bigger clone sits one base away, suggesting this may be a read error. The chain is built from TRBV28 and TRBJ2-3; the D gene is possibly TRBD2 (6 bases). This CDR3 region has 15 residues. CDR1 and CDR2 (germline): MDHEN, SYDVKM. The V gene lost 6 bases and the J gene lost 2 bases, with 15 bases spanning the gap. The CDR3 loop is CASSSGRGNTDTQYF. In DNA form, the CDR3 reads TGTGCCAGCAGCAGTGGACGGGGGAACACAGATACGCAGTATTTT. Supplemented by reference TRBV28 and TRBJ2-3, the full variable domain reads DVKVTQSSRYLVKRTGEKVFLECVQDMDHENMFWYRQDPGLGLRLIYFSYDVKMKEKGDIPEGYSVSREKKERFSLILESASTNQTSMYLCASSSGRGNTDTQYFGPGTRLTVL.

This clonotype was counted ten times or more. The chain is built from TRBV5-6 and TRBJ2-7, with 8 bases fitting TRBD1. The V gene's germline CDR1 is SGHDT and CDR2 YYEEEE. The CDR3 is 13 amino acids. The junction had 2 bases not matched to a gene; V was cut back by 4 bases and J by 2 bases. The chain's CDR3 is CASSVGQAYEQYF. CDR3 in DNA: TGTGCCAGCAGCGTGGGACAGGCCTACGAGCAGTACTTC.

This clonotype has a handful of counts. The V call is TRBV7-8, the J call TRBJ1-2, with TRBD1 as a possible D gene (5 bases). The germline gives CDR1 SGHVS, CDR2 FQNEAQ. CDR3 length: 15 amino acids. The V and J ends lost 1 base and 4 bases respectively, with 13 bases between them. The CDR3 DNA sequence: TGTGCCAGCAGCTTAGATACTGGGGGGACCTATGGCTACACCTTC. It codes for CASSLDTGGTYGYTF.

The table lists this clonotype with many counts. V is TRBV28 and J is TRBJ2-7; tentative D call: TRBD2 (6 bases). Trimming stripped 5 bases from V and 5 bases from J, with 16 bases between. CDR3 length equals 14 residues. CDR1 and CDR2 (germline): MDHEN, SYDVKM. The CDR3 protein is CASSISGTTHEQYF. DNA of the CDR3: TGTGCCAGCAGTATTAGCGGTACAACCCACGAGCAGTACTTC.

The chain uses TRBV9 and TRBJ2-1; D is perhaps TRBD1 or TRBD2 (5 bases each). This CDR3 comprises 14 residues. Between the trimmed V and J ends, which lost 8 bases and 5 bases, there was a span of 17 bases. Germline V gene data show CDR1 as SGDLS and CDR2 as YYNGEE. In DNA, the CDR3 is TGTGCCAGGGGGGATCGCGAGGGCCACAATGAGCAGTTCTTC. It codes for CARGDREGHNEQFF.

In this sample, this clonotype turned up many times. The chain couples TRBV6-6 to TRBJ2-3, with TRBD2 matching over 14 bases. This CDR3 spans 16 amino acids. After removal of 4 bases from V and 3 bases from J, the junction contained 3 bases not matched to a gene. CDR1 MNHNY and CDR2 SVGAGI come from the germline V gene (reference sequence). The chain's CDR3 is CASSSGLAGGTDTQYF. The DNA of the CDR3 is TGTGCCAGCAGTTCCGGACTAGCGGGAGGTACAGATACGCAGTATTTT.

This clonotype was recorded a few times. The chain has TRBV3-1 and TRBJ2-3; 9 nucleotides align to TRBD2. V was pared by 0 bases and J by 2 bases, with 6 bases of the junction left unmatched. The CDR3 extends over 17 amino acids. Germline V gives CDR1 LGHDT, CDR2 YNNKEL (reference sequence). The CDR3 DNA is TGTGCCAGCAGCCAAGATTCCAGCGGGGGGATCACAGATACGCAGTATTTT. Encoded protein: CASSQDSSGGITDTQYF.

This clonotype was seen repeatedly, ten times or more. The V and J genes are TRBV29-1 and TRBJ1-1, with TRBD1 matching over 12 bases. Losses at the gene ends were 3 bases for V and 0 bases for J; bases not matched to a gene: 2. Germline loops: CDR1 SQVTM, CDR2 ANQGSEA. CDR3 length: 15 amino acids. The CDR3 nucleotides read TGCAGCGTTGAGGGGACAGGGGGCTTGAACACTGAAGCTTTCTTT. Its translation is CSVEGTGGLNTEAFF.

V usage is TRBV2 and J usage is TRBJ2-3, with D perhaps being TRBD1 or TRBD2 (7 bases each). Trimming left V 4 bases short and J 3 bases short, with 14 bases between. Germline loops: CDR1 SNHLY, CDR2 FYNNEI. The CDR3 runs 15 residues. CDR3 nucleotides: TGTGCCAGCAGTGGGGCAGGGGGGGTGACAGATACGCAGTATTTT. It is translated as CASSGAGGVTDTQYF. Full variable domain (missing parts from reference TRBV2 and TRBJ2-3): EPEVTQTPSHQVTQMGQEVILRCVPISNHLYFYWYRQILGQKVEFLVSFYNNEISEKSEIFDDQFSVERPDGSNFTLKIRSTKLEDSAMYFCASSGAGGVTDTQYFGPGTRLTVL.

This clonotype has a handful of counts. V is TRBV20-1 and J is TRBJ2-3; D gene ambiguous. V lost 5 bases and J lost 4, with 16 bases in between. The germline CDR1 and CDR2 sequences are DFQATT and SNEGSKA (reference sequence). This CDR3 has 14 residues. CDR3 amino acids: CSALRPQDADTQYF. The CDR3 DNA reads as TGCAGTGCTCTACGCCCGCAGGATGCAGATACGCAGTATTTT.

This clonotype was seen at least ten times. The J gene is TRBJ1-5, the V gene TRBV20-1; D gene uncertain. CDR3 length: 13 amino acids. The V gene's germline CDR1 is DFQATT and CDR2 SNEGSKA (reference sequence). V lost 1 base and J 4 bases, leaving 8 bases between the germline ends. This chain's CDR3 is CSARVGFNQPQHF. Here the CDR3 DNA reads TGCAGTGCTAGAGTGGGGTTTAATCAGCCCCAGCATTTT.

A few counts support this clonotype. This sequence joins TRBV6-5 and TRBJ1-3; D is undetermined. V was clipped by 6 bases and J by 0 bases, with 9 bases between them. The CDR3 has 14 amino acids. In germline, CDR1 is MNHEY, CDR2 SVGAGI. CDR3 DNA sequence: TGTGCCAGCAGCGATACGTACTCTGGAAACACCATATATTTT. This codes for CASSDTYSGNTIYF.

Ten or more counts support this clonotype. The rearrangement links TRBV6-5 to TRBJ2-6; D gene uncertain. Germline V lookup: CDR1 MNHEY, CDR2 SVGAGI. This CDR3 comprises 13 residues. Trimming took off 6 bases at V and 2 bases at J, with 5 bases between the two ends. In DNA form, the CDR3 reads TGTGCCAGCAGCCCCACTGGGGCCAACGTCCTGACTTTC. This translates into CASSPTGANVLTF.

This clonotype has a handful of counts. V usage is TRBV5-1 and J usage is TRBJ1-1; TRBD1 agrees at 8 bases. The CDR3 totals 14 residues. Looked up from germline, CDR1 is SGHRS and CDR2 is YFSETQ. V was pared by 7 bases and J by 1 base, with 6 bases of the junction left unmatched. CDR3 nucleotide sequence: TGCGCCAGCGGACTGACAGGGGCGAACACTGAAGCTTTCTTT. This codes for CASGLTGANTEAFF.

This chain links TRBV7-8 with TRBJ1-5; D unresolved. CDR1 and CDR2 from the germline V gene are SGHVS and FQNEAQ. The CDR3 contains 15 residues. Trimming took off 3 bases at V and 2 bases at J, with 11 bases between the two ends. The CDR3 reads CASSFKSGGNQPQHF. CDR3 in DNA: TGTGCCAGCAGCTTTAAATCCGGGGGCAATCAGCCCCAGCATTTT.

In its sample, this clonotype was seen many times. The chain couples TRBV29-1 to TRBJ1-5; tentative D call: TRBD1 (6 bases). V was shortened by 3 bases and J by 1 base, with 10 bases between the two germline ends. The CDR3 loop spans 14 amino acids. CDR1 and CDR2 (germline): SQVTM, ANQGSEA. In DNA form, the CDR3 reads TGCAGCGTTGATGGGGGGGCGAGCAATCAGCCCCAGCATTTT. It translates to CSVDGGASNQPQHF. The whole variable domain, filled in from reference TRBV29-1 and TRBJ1-5, reads SAVISQKPSRDICQRGTSLTIQCQVDSQVTMMFWYRQQPGQSLTLIATANQGSEATYESGFVIDKFPISRPNLTFSTLTVSNMSPEDSSIYLCSVDGGASNQPQHFGDGTRLSIL.

The chain employs TRBV27 and TRBJ2-1; D is possibly TRBD2 (5 bases). Between the trimmed V and J ends, which lost 9 bases and 4 bases, there was a span of 16 bases. This CDR3 spans 14 amino acids. Germline V gene data show CDR1 as MNHEY and CDR2 as SMNVEV (reference sequence). In nucleotides, the CDR3 is TGTGCCAGTCAGACGGGGTCCCCTTACAATGAGCAGTTCTTC. This translates into CASQTGSPYNEQFF.

This clonotype was picked up many times. This sequence joins TRBV5-1 and TRBJ1-1; 7 bases agree with TRBD1. With V trimmed by 4 bases and J by 0 bases, 6 bases remained unmatched. This CDR3 is 15 amino acids long. The germline V gene has CDR1 SGHRS and CDR2 YFSETQ. CDR3 DNA sequence: TGCGCCAGCAGCCCGACGGGACAGTTGAACACTGAAGCTTTCTTT. Its protein product is CASSPTGQLNTEAFF.

There are many counts of this clonotype. This chain joins TRBV7-2 and TRBJ2-1, with 9 bases lining up with TRBD2. The CDR3 is 16 amino acids. J gave up 3 bases and V 1 base, and 4 bases lay outside the gene matches. From germline, CDR1 is SGHTA and CDR2 FQGNSA. The CDR3 nucleotides are TGTGCCAGCAGCTTAGTTGCTAGCGGGGTCTACAATGAGCAGTTCTTC. Translating gives CASSLVASGVYNEQFF.